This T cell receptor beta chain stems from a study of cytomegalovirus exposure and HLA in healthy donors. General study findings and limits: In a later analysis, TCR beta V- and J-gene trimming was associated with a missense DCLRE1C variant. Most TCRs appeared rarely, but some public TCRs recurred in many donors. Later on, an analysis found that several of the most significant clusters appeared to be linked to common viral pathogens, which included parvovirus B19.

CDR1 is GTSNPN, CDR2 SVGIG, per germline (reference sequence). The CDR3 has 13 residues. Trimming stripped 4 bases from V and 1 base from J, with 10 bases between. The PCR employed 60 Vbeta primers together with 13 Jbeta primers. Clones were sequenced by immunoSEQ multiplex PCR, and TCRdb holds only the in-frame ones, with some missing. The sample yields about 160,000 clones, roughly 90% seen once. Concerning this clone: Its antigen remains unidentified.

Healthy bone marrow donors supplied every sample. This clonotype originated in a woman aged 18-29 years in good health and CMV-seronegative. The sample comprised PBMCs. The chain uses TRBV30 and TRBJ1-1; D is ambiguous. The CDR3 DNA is TGTGCCTGGACCCTGACTGGGAACACTGAAGCTTTCTTT. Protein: CAWTLTGNTEAFF.